Below, 5 T cell receptor beta chains from the same sample are listed, as sequenced in a study of T cells in Graves' hyperthyroidism and ophthalmopathy (dated by TCRdb to the late 2010s). Library method: multiplex PCR. Instrument on record: Illumina HiSeq 2000. The TCR beta CDR3 regions were amplified from RNA transcripts. For the first round of RT-PCR on the TCR CDR3, the HTBI primer set was used together with the Qiagen OneStep RT-PCR kit. TCRdb passed the public sequencing reads through fastp at Q25 and MiXCR, retaining productive beta sequences. One record per CDR3 amino acid sequence lists the most common genes and DNA. The sample profile shows hundreds of thousands of distinct CDR3 sequences; 35% to 45% of them were found once. Together, the top ten hold around 10% of the sample. The specimen was blood. The receptors were sampled from a man aged 18 to 29 with Graves' hyperthyroidism.

The table lists this clonotype with a few counts. The gene calls are TRBV29-1 and TRBJ1-2; D ambiguous. With 3 bases removed from V and 6 bases from J, the gap between germline ends came to 11 bases. CDR1 and CDR2 from the germline V gene are SQVTM and ANQGSEA. CDR3 length: 12 residues. This CDR3 reads CSVDEVGDGYTF. CDR3 DNA: TGCAGCGTTGACGAGGTTGGAGATGGCTACACCTTC.

This chain connects TRBV3-1 to TRBJ2-2; D is unresolved. Trimming removed 1 base from V and 7 bases from J, with 7 bases in between. The CDR3 contains 13 residues. Germline values: CDR1 LGHDT, CDR2 YNNKEL (reference sequence). CDR3 in DNA: TGTGCCAGCAGCCAAGTAGGAATCGGGGAGCTGTTTTTT. It encodes CASSQVGIGELFF.

This clonotype was detected many times. The J gene is TRBJ1-1, the V gene TRBV19, with unresolved D. This CDR3 region has 11 residues. Trimming stripped 8 bases from V and 4 bases from J, with 8 bases between. Looked up from germline, CDR1 is LNHDA and CDR2 is SQIVND (reference sequence). The CDR3 spells CASYDGTEAFF. The CDR3 bases are TGTGCCAGTTACGATGGCACTGAAGCTTTCTTT.

This clonotype was found once. It is likely a read error, because the conserved phenylalanine at the end of the CDR3 is missing. This chain uses TRBV10-3 with TRBJ1-1; 7 bases map to TRBD1. In germline, CDR1 is ENHRY, CDR2 SYGVKD. The ends lost 6 bases at V and 3 bases at J; junction bases unmatched: 4. CDR3 size: 13 residues. The CDR3 coding sequence is TGTGCCATCAGGACAGGGAGGGACACTGAAGCTTTCTCT. It translates to CAIRTGRDTEAFS.

Points on this clonotype: One end of the junction fails to match germline, which may point to a read error. The rearrangement joins TRBV12-3 or TRBV12-4 to TRBJ2-7; D not resolved. CDR3 length equals 14 residues. The CDR3 DNA follows: TGTGCCGGCAGTCGATCGACGGGTGTCAACGAGCAGTACTTC. Translating it yields CAGSRSTGVNEQYF.